The rows below give T cell receptor beta chains drawn from one sample of a study of blood T cell repertoires in COVID-19. Method: immunoSEQ multiplex PCR; TCRdb's copy keeps in-frame clones and lacks some. The sample shows some 100,000 clones, roughly 87% of them seen only once. Input material: peripheral blood. The receptors come from a woman aged 60-70 years with acute or convalescent COVID-19. Both conserved end residues are trimmed from each CDR3.

v_gene | CDR3aa
TRBV9 | ASSVDGASNQPQH
TRBV30 | AWSDRQGMNTEAF
TRBV30 | AWSPQGAQPQH
TRBV6-5 | ASSPPGTSVTQY
TRBV20-1 | SAHRETQY
TRBV28 | ASSLGRGGQPQH
TRBV19 | ASSTGASGMITGELF
TRBV5-1 | ASSLTGGPGGNTIY
TRBV2 | ASSAEVAGAYEQY
TRBV21-1 | ASSKPFSNTEAF
TRBV19 | ASINREAPHNEQF
TRBV12-3/TRBV12-4 | ASKPGSYGYT
TRBV28 | ASRPTGGGSEKLF
TRBV7-3 | ASSLTGFGNTEAF
TRBV10-3 | AIKQGVDQPQH
TRBV6-5 | ASRQTMNTEAF
TRBV27 | ASTSEAF
TRBV6-5 | ASSWAGNYGYT
TRBV10-3 | AISETSGRAGTGELF
TRBV2 | ASSGLAALANEQF
TRBV5-1 | ASSRTLDMNTEAF
TRBV19 | ASSWGTSSSTDTQY
TRBV5-1 | ASSSPGQAGNEQF
TRBV6-5 | ASMTAVNEKLF
TRBV7-9 | ASSFSGRVGNEQF
TRBV18 | ASSRNKIAGLYNEQF
TRBV7-3 | ASSLMPGAGEVNEQF
TRBV27 | ASRQTGGDGYT
TRBV2 | ASTVGNQPQH
TRBV5-1 | ASSLLGATDTQY
TRBV27 | ASSRKGLEGGSYNEQF
TRBV28 | ASSSLVGYT
TRBV10-3 | AINYREGSYGYT
TRBV3-1/TRBV3-2 | ASSLPGGYEQF
TRBV5-1 | ASSQLGDRVNGYT
TRBV19 | ASSIMTGDEQF
TRBV2 | ASSLRQTLNTEAF
TRBV28 | ASSLQVGGANVLT
TRBV19 | ASSVRDTRRKPQH
TRBV6-1 | ASSELAGSTDTQY
TRBV30 | AWIGLGSVYAF
TRBV5-1 | ASSLGSSSSYNSPLH
TRBV19 | ASSITGTSLSGANVLT
TRBV3-1/TRBV3-2 | ASSPFVNTEAF
TRBV12-3/TRBV12-4 | ASSYGQLKAAF
TRBV19 | ASSMGTELKNGYT
TRBV5-1 | ASRAGLLTGELF
TRBV19 | ASVDRRNTEAF
TRBV6-5 | ASSWTSGVGETQY
TRBV29-1 | SAVAANTGELF
TRBV20-1 | SASRSNQPQH